This TCR beta chain was found in a study of cytomegalovirus exposure and HLA in healthy donors. Notes on the study in general: Most TCR sequences were rare, but some public TCRs occurred in many donors. According to a later analysis, most TCR beta chains associated with CMV appeared HLA-restricted. Reports credit the classifier with highly specific, highly sensitive diagnosis of cytomegalovirus status. Later analysis placed DRB1 highest and HLA-C lowest in TCR association rates, which differed by HLA locus.

The germline CDR1 and CDR2 sequences are SGHTA and FQGNSA. The CDR3 runs to 16 residues. The junction had 7 bases not matched to a gene; V was cut back by 5 bases and J by 2 bases. PCR used 60 Vbeta primers and 13 Jbeta primers. Sequencing was performed with immunoSEQ multiplex PCR; in TCRdb, only in-frame clones are kept and a portion is missing. The sample records approximately 150,000 clones, 64% being singletons. In its sample, this clone was seen a few times. Its antigen remains unknown. This chain joins TRBV7-2 and TRBJ2-3; 10 nucleotides line up with TRBD1. The receptor's source is a woman aged 25-40 years in good health and CMV-seropositive. Sequenced material: PBMCs. As DNA, the CDR3 is TGTGCCAGCAGCGCGGACAGGGGGGGATTCACAGATACGCAGTATTTT. Protein: CASSADRGGFTDTQYF.